The 18 T cell receptor beta chains presented below share a single source sample, sequenced in a study of blood T cell repertoires in COVID-19. Using immunoSEQ multiplex PCR, the repertoire was profiled, and TCRdb retains in-frame clones only, with some absent. The sample holds some 77,000 clones, roughly 85% seen once. The sequenced sample consisted of peripheral blood. The receptors stem from a woman in her sixties or seventies with acute or convalescent COVID-19.

V usage is TRBV5-1 and J usage is TRBJ1-5; possibly TRBD1 for D (5 bases). The V end was cut by 1 base, the J end by 6 bases, with 11 bases between. Germline lookup yields CDR1 SGHRS and CDR2 YFSETQ. The CDR3 totals 14 residues. The DNA of the CDR3 is TGCGCCAGCAGCTTGTCAGGGTACGGTCAGCCCCAGCATTTT. Amino acid sequence: CASSLSGYGQPQHF.

The chain carries TRBV3-1 (or the pseudogene TRBV3-2) and TRBJ2-1, with D unresolved. Germline-derived CDR1 and CDR2 are LGHDT and YNNKEL (reference sequence). The CDR3 has 15 amino acids. The V and J ends lost 6 bases and 0 bases respectively, with 12 bases between them. The CDR3 coding sequence is TGTGCCAGCAGGCCCCAACAGAGCTCCTACAATGAGCAGTTCTTC. The encoded protein is CASRPQQSSYNEQFF.

The chain joins TRBV18 to TRBJ2-6, with 9 bases fitting TRBD1. CDR1 is KGHSH and CDR2 is LQKENI in the germline V gene. This CDR3 region has 17 residues. J lost 4 bases, V lost 5 bases, and 9 bases had no gene match. CDR3 coding DNA: TGTGCCAGCTCATCAGGACAGGGGACGTCGGGGGCCAACGTCCTGACTTTC. It specifies CASSSGQGTSGANVLTF.

The J gene is TRBJ2-3, the V gene TRBV12-3 or TRBV12-4; no reliable D call. V lost 6 bases to trimming and J lost 2 bases, with 6 bases between them. This CDR3 contains 12 residues. The DNA of the CDR3 is TGTGCCAGCAGCCTCTACACAGATACGCAGTATTTT. This encodes CASSLYTDTQYF.

The V and J genes are TRBV30 and TRBJ1-4; 8 bases align to TRBD1. V trimming: 2 bases; J trimming: 7 bases; junction bases outside the gene matches: 15. There are 17 residues in the CDR3. CDR1 GTSNPN and CDR2 SVGIG come from the germline V gene (reference sequence). The CDR3 bases are TGTGCCTGGAGTCACGGACAGGGCGGGGTGTTGCCTGAAAAACTGTTTTTT. This encodes CAWSHGQGGVLPEKLFF.

The chain uses TRBV9 and TRBJ1-4; 7 bases agree with TRBD1. The V segment lost 4 bases and the J segment 7 bases; nucleotides outside the gene matches: 7. The CDR3 loop spans 14 amino acids. Germline values: CDR1 SGDLS, CDR2 YYNGEE. The CDR3 DNA sequence: TGTGCCAGCAGCTGGGACAGCCGGGCTGAAAAACTGTTTTTT. It is translated as CASSWDSRAEKLFF.

This sequence joins TRBV4-1 and TRBJ1-1; D ambiguous. This CDR3 spans 15 amino acids. Germline V gene sequence: CDR1 MGHRA, CDR2 YSYEKL. The V gene lost 3 bases and the J gene lost 1 base, with 12 bases spanning the gap. CDR3 sequence (DNA): TGCGCCAGCAGCCACCGTGAGGGCGCGAACACTGAAGCTTTCTTT. Translating it yields CASSHREGANTEAFF.

The chain carries TRBV5-1 and TRBJ2-7, with D possibly being TRBD1 (6 bases). Germline CDR1 is SGHRS and CDR2 is YFSETQ. Trimming removed 1 base from V and 6 bases from J, with 14 bases in between. This CDR3 has 14 amino acids. CDR3 in amino acids: CASSLLQGAREQYF. CDR3 nucleotides: TGCGCCAGCAGCTTGCTACAGGGTGCTCGCGAGCAGTACTTC.

This chain's CDR3 is CASSSTTQGNYNEQFF. CDR3 bases: TGTGCCAGCAGTTCCACTACACAGGGGAACTACAATGAGCAGTTCTTC. V is TRBV6-5 and J is TRBJ2-1; 7 nucleotides align to TRBD1. The trim removed 4 bases at V and 3 bases at J, leaving 9 bases unmatched. Germline loops: CDR1 MNHEY, CDR2 SVGAGI. The CDR3 is 16 amino acids.

V and J are TRBV13 and TRBJ2-2, with TRBD2 identical over 9 bases. Per germline, CDR1 PRHDT and CDR2 FYEKMQ (reference sequence). The CDR3 spans 19 residues. V shed 6 bases, J shed 0 bases, and the junction held 14 bases outside the gene matches. The CDR3: CASRPTFLAGTSNTGELFF. The CDR3 DNA is TGTGCCAGCAGGCCCACCTTTCTAGCGGGGACCTCGAACACCGGGGAGCTGTTTTTT.

The chain combines TRBV9 with TRBJ2-2, with D tentatively TRBD1 (7 bases). Germline V gene sequence: CDR1 SGDLS, CDR2 YYNGEE. This CDR3 region has 16 residues. Trimming pared 7 bases from V and 5 bases from J, leaving 21 bases between. The CDR3 sequence: CASRGGGSPSTGELFF. The CDR3 nucleotides read TGTGCCAGCCGCGGAGGGGGCAGTCCCTCGACCGGGGAGCTGTTTTTT.

The chain links TRBV6-5 to TRBJ2-1; weak D call: TRBD1 (5 bases). Germline V gene sequence: CDR1 MNHEY, CDR2 SVGAGI. This CDR3 has 13 amino acids. V was cut by 6 bases and J by 9 bases, with 15 bases left in between. DNA of the CDR3: TGTGCCAGCAGACCAGGGTGGGCAGGTGAGCAGTTCTTC. Translation gives CASRPGWAGEQFF.

The J gene is TRBJ2-7, the V gene TRBV5-1, with D uncertain. V lost 0 bases and J lost 0, with 10 bases in between. This CDR3 region has 15 residues. Germline CDR1 reads SGHRS; CDR2 reads YFSETQ. CDR3: CASSLDTHSSYEQYF. The CDR3 DNA reads as TGCGCCAGCAGCTTGGACACCCATTCCTCCTACGAGCAGTACTTC.

V gene TRBV6-1 combines with J gene TRBJ1-1, with 7 nucleotides matching TRBD1. V trimming: 3 bases; J trimming: 11 bases; junction bases outside the gene matches: 6. The CDR3 loop spans 12 amino acids. Germline V lookup: CDR1 MNHNS, CDR2 SASEGT. CDR3 loop: CASSDVDRPAFF. In DNA, the CDR3 is TGTGCCAGCAGTGATGTGGACAGGCCCGCTTTCTTT.

V is TRBV19 and J is TRBJ2-5, with TRBD1 identical over 12 bases. Germline loops: CDR1 LNHDA, CDR2 SQIVND (reference sequence). The CDR3 has 15 residues. With V trimmed by 9 bases and J by 5 bases, 10 bases remained unmatched. Here the CDR3 DNA reads TGTGCCAGCAGAACCGGGACAGGGGGCGTCGAGACCCAGTACTTC. This codes for CASRTGTGGVETQYF.

This clone was seen once. This chain links TRBV18 with TRBJ1-1, with D hard to call. CDR1 KGHSH and CDR2 LQKENI come from the germline V gene. The CDR3 extends over 15 amino acids. V lost 2 bases to trimming and J lost 1 base, with 11 bases between them. The CDR3 protein is CASSPSGITNTEAFF. CDR3 sequence (DNA): TGTGCCAGCTCACCATCGGGGATTACGAACACTGAAGCTTTCTTT. Looking up the rest from reference TRBV18 and TRBJ1-1 gives the full variable domain: NAGVMQNPRHLVRRRGQEARLRCSPMKGHSHVYWYRQLPEEGLKFMVYLQKENIIDESGMPKERFSAEFPKEGPSILRIQQVVRGDSAAYFCASSPSGITNTEAFFGQGTRLTVV.

The chain carries TRBV19 and TRBJ1-2; 7 bases fit TRBD1. Losses at the gene ends were 2 bases for V and 4 bases for J; bases not matched to a gene: 19. Germline loops: CDR1 LNHDA, CDR2 SQIVND (reference sequence). The CDR3 extends over 19 amino acids. CDR3 in amino acids: CASSITRGNPQRVGYGYTF. CDR3 coding DNA: TGTGCCAGTAGTATAACCAGGGGGAACCCCCAAAGGGTCGGCTATGGCTACACCTTC. The whole variable domain, filled in from reference TRBV19 and TRBJ1-2, reads DGGITQSPKYLFRKEGQNVTLSCEQNLNHDAMYWYRQDPGQGLRLIYYSQIVNDFQKGDIAEGYSVSREKKESFPLTVTSAQKNPTAFYLCASSITRGNPQRVGYGYTFGSGTRLTVV.

The rearrangement joins TRBV19 to TRBJ1-2; 9 bases line up with TRBD1. The J segment lost 7 bases and the V segment lost 5 bases, leaving 11 bases of the junction unmatched. The germline V gene encodes CDR1 LNHDA and CDR2 SQIVND (reference sequence). This CDR3 is 15 amino acids long. In DNA form, the CDR3 reads TGTGCCAGTAGTGTGGTGCTCCGGGACAGGGTTGGCTACACCTTC. Its translation: CASSVVLRDRVGYTF. Drawing the rest from reference TRBV19 and TRBJ1-2, the complete variable domain is DGGITQSPKYLFRKEGQNVTLSCEQNLNHDAMYWYRQDPGQGLRLIYYSQIVNDFQKGDIAEGYSVSREKKESFPLTVTSAQKNPTAFYLCASSVVLRDRVGYTFGSGTRLTVV.